These T cell receptor beta chains were read from a single sample in a study of blood T cell repertoires in COVID-19. Sequencing used immunoSEQ multiplex PCR; TCRdb keeps in-frame clones, though not all of them. Of 100,000 to 120,000 clones listed, 65% to 80% are singletons. Specimen: peripheral blood. These receptors all stem from a woman aged 70-85 years with acute or convalescent COVID-19. The CDR3 runs from the conserved cysteine through the conserved F or W. Fields, in order: D gene, clone size, V gene, J gene, CDR3 DNA, CDR3 protein. D genes are given only for firm matches. Size is stated for part of the rows, as once, few or many counts, or as a class when the clone is expanded.

>.|.|TRBV7-9|TRBJ1-2
TGTGCCAGCAGCTTAGGCGCGGCCTCCTACACCTTC
CASSLGAASYTF
>TRBD1|few|TRBV10-1|TRBJ1-1
TGCGCCAGCAGTAAGGACAGGGGGGGAACTGAAGCTTTCTTT
CASSKDRGGTEAFF
>.|.|TRBV28|TRBJ1-4
TGTGCCAGCAGCGTAACAGGTCCTAATGAAAAACTGTTTTTT
CASSVTGPNEKLFF
>.|.|TRBV3-1/TRBV3-2|TRBJ2-1
TGTGCCAGCAGCCAACCAAAGGCACCTAGTAGCTCCTACAATGAGCAGTTCTTC
CASSQPKAPSSSYNEQFF
>.|.|TRBV6-5|TRBJ2-7
TGTGCCAGCAGGACCGGGAGCGCTAGGATCTACGAGCAGTACTTC
CASRTGSARIYEQYF
>TRBD1|.|TRBV2|TRBJ2-3
TGTGCCAGCAGTGAAGGGACAGGTCGGAGGGATACGCAGTATTTT
CASSEGTGRRDTQYF
>.|once|TRBV6-5|TRBJ2-2
TGTGCCAGCAAAAGGCAGTCGGGGGACACCGGGGAGCTGTTTTTT
CASKRQSGDTGELFF
>.|.|TRBV28|TRBJ1-4
TGTGCCAGCAGTTTTTCGCAGGGGAACATTGAAAAACTGTTTTTT
CASSFSQGNIEKLFF
>.|.|TRBV9|TRBJ2-2
TGTGCCAGCAGCGTAGTTATGGGCGGGTCCGGGGAGCTGTTTTTT
CASSVVMGGSGELFF
>TRBD1|.|TRBV3-1/TRBV3-2|TRBJ2-5
TGTGCCAGCAGCCAATCGACAGGGACCCAAGAGACCCAGTACTTC
CASSQSTGTQETQYF
>TRBD1|.|TRBV18|TRBJ2-1
TGTGCCAGCTCACTGGACAGGTCTTACAATGAGCAGTTCTTC
CASSLDRSYNEQFF
>.|.|TRBV7-9|TRBJ2-7
TGTGCCAGCAGCCCTAGCTACGAGCAGTACTTC
CASSPSYEQYF
>TRBD1|.|TRBV14|TRBJ1-5
TGTGCCAGCAGCCCGGGACAGGGCGGCAATCAGCCCCAGCATTTT
CASSPGQGGNQPQHF
>.|.|TRBV16|TRBJ1-1
TGTGCCAGCAGACCGGACGCAGACACGGTTACAGGGAGTTTAGGCACTGAAGCTTTCTTT
CASRPDADTVTGSLGTEAFF
>TRBD1|.|TRBV6-5|TRBJ1-2
TGTGCCAGCAGTTACTCGGTCTGGGGGGACAGGAATGGCTACACCTTC
CASSYSVWGDRNGYTF
>.|.|TRBV30|TRBJ1-1
TGTGCCTGGAGTACGTGGCCCGGGAGCGCTTTCTTT
CAWSTWPGSAFF
>.|.|TRBV7-9|TRBJ1-1
TGTGCCAGCAGCTTACAGGGCTCGGACACTGAAGCTTTCTTT
CASSLQGSDTEAFF
>TRBD2|.|TRBV5-1|TRBJ2-7
TGCGCCTGCTTGAGCCGTCGGGTGGGCCGGGGGGGGGAGCAGTACTTC
CACLSRRVGRGGEQYF
>.|once|TRBV13|TRBJ2-5
TGTGCCAGCAGCAAAGGACACCTCCAAGAGACCCAGTACTTC
CASSKGHLQETQYF
>TRBD2|.|TRBV3-1/TRBV3-2|TRBJ2-5
TGTGCCAGCAGGGCCAGCGGGGGACAAGAGACCCAGTACTTC
CASRASGGQETQYF
>.|.|TRBV10-3|TRBJ2-1
TGTGCCATCAGTGACGGGAGACCCGGATCCTACAATGAGCAGTTCTTC
CAISDGRPGSYNEQFF
>TRBD2|.|TRBV5-1|TRBJ2-5
TGCGCCAGCAGCACTAGCGGGGGGCAAGAGACCCAGTACTTC
CASSTSGGQETQYF
>.|.|TRBV11-2|TRBJ2-7
TGTGCCAGCAGCTTTCTCCCGGGAAAAACCTACGAGCAGTACTTC
CASSFLPGKTYEQYF
>.|.|TRBV5-1|TRBJ1-2
TGCGCCAGCAGCTTCGGGTATGCTGGAAACGGCTACACCTTC
CASSFGYAGNGYTF
>TRBD1|.|TRBV27|TRBJ2-1
TGTGCCACAGGACAGGGGAGGAGGAATGAGCAGTTCTTC
CATGQGRRNEQFF
>TRBD1|.|TRBV18|TRBJ2-7
TGTGCCAGCTCACTTACCACAGGGGGGTACGAGCAGTACTTC
CASSLTTGGYEQYF
>TRBD1|.|TRBV7-9|TRBJ2-7
TGTGCCAGCAGCACCCTGTGGGGGACAGGGTCCTACGAGCAGTACTTC
CASSTLWGTGSYEQYF
>TRBD1|.|TRBV18|TRBJ1-2
TGTGCCAGCTCACCACAGGGGGCAGGTGGCTACACCTTC
CASSPQGAGGYTF
>.|.|TRBV28|TRBJ1-6
TGTGCCAGCAGTCCTCCATGGGGGGGAAGTTCACCCCTCCACTTT
CASSPPWGGSSPLHF
>.|.|TRBV30|TRBJ2-7
TGTGCCTGGAGTGTAACCGGGTCTGAAGAGCAGTACTTC
CAWSVTGSEEQYF
>TRBD1|.|TRBV2|TRBJ2-3
TGTGCCAGCACTAGGGACAGGAGCACAGATACGCAGTATTTT
CASTRDRSTDTQYF
>.|.|TRBV6-6|TRBJ1-5
TGTGCCAGCAGTTACTCGACATTGAGCCAGCCCCAGCATTTT
CASSYSTLSQPQHF
>.|.|TRBV11-3|TRBJ2-5
TGTGCCAGCAGCTTAAAGGGGGACCGCTGGGAGACCCAGTACTTC
CASSLKGDRWETQYF
>.|few|TRBV5-1|TRBJ1-1
TGCGCCAGCAGCTCCCAGGGTGGGAACACTGAAGCTTTCTTT
CASSSQGGNTEAFF
>.|.|TRBV6-6|TRBJ1-1
TGTGCCAGCAGAGGACACCCGGACGGTGAAGCTTTCTTT
CASRGHPDGEAFF
>.|.|TRBV5-1|TRBJ1-6
TGCGCCAGCAGCCCCGGACAGAATTCACCCCTCCACTTT
CASSPGQNSPLHF
>TRBD2|few|TRBV28|TRBJ2-7
TGTGCCAGCAGTCCCACCGGGGAGGGGACCTACGAGCAGTACTTC
CASSPTGEGTYEQYF
>TRBD1|.|TRBV29-1|TRBJ1-1
TGCAGCGTTGGTTACAGGGGCATCTCTGAAGCTTTCTTT
CSVGYRGISEAFF
>.|.|TRBV7-9|TRBJ1-6
TGTGCCAGCAGTTACAGGGCGCGGGATTCACCCCTCCACTTT
CASSYRARDSPLHF